This T cell receptor beta chain originates from a study of T-cell memory formation after mild COVID-19. Overall study results and limits: Contracting clones from day 15 to 85 had balanced CD4/CD8; later expanders favoured CD4+. Pre-infection memory held some responding clones, suggesting pre-existing cross-reactive T cells responded.

This clonotype has only a few counts. Its specificity is unknown. TCRdb called the 5' RACE reads again in MiXCR, with one record for every CDR3 protein. The sample carries just over 300,000 distinct CDR3 sequences, approximately 19% recorded once. The sequenced sample was PBMCs or a T cell subset sorted from them (not recorded which). This clonotype was sampled from a man between 18 and 35 years old who had mild COVID-19 (a few samples of this study predate the infection). Cell type and time point are not known.

This chain's CDR3 is CASSLVTLDYGYTF. The CDR3 DNA reads as TGTGCCAGCAGCTTAGTCACCTTAGACTATGGCTACACCTTC. The genes are TRBV7-2 and TRBJ1-2, with D hard to call. Looked up from germline, CDR1 is SGHTA and CDR2 is FQGNSA. Trimming removed 1 base from V and 3 bases from J, with 9 bases in between. CDR3 length: 14 residues.